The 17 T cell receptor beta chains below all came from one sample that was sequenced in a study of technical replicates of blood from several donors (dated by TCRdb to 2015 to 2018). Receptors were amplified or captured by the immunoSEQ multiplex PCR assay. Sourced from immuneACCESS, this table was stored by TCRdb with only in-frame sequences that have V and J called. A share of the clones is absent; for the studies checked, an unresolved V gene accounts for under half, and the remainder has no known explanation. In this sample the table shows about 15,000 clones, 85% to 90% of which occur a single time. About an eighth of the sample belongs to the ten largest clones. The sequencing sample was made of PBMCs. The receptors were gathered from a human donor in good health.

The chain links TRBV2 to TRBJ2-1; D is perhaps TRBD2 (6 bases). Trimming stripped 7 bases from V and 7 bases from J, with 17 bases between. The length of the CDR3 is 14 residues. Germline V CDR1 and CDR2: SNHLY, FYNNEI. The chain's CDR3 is CASKSEAGGNEQFF. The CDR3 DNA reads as TGTGCCAGCAAATCGGAAGCGGGTGGGAATGAGCAGTTCTTC.

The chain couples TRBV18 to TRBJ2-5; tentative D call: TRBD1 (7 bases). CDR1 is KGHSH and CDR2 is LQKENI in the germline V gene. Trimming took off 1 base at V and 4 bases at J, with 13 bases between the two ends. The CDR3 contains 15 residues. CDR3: CASSPRGQGGETQYF. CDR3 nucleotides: TGTGCCAGCTCACCACGTGGGCAGGGGGGAGAGACCCAGTACTTC.

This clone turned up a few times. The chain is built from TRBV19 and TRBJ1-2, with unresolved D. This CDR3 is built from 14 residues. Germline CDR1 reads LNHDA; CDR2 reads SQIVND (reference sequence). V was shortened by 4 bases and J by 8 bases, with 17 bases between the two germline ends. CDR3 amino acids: CASSTRAVVKGYTF. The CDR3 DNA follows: TGTGCCAGTAGTACGAGGGCCGTCGTTAAGGGCTACACCTTC.

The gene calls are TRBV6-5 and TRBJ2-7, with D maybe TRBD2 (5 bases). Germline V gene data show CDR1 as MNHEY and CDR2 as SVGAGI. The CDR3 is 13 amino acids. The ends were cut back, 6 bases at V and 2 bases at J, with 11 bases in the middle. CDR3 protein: CASSPSGPYEQYF. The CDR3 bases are TGTGCCAGCAGCCCCAGCGGTCCCTACGAGCAGTACTTC.

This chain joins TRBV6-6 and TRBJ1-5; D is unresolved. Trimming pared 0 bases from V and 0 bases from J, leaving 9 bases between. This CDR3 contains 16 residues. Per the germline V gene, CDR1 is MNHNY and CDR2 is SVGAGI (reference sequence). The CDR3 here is CASSYSIGGSNQPQHF. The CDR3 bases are TGTGCCAGCAGTTACTCGATCGGAGGTAGCAATCAGCCCCAGCATTTT.

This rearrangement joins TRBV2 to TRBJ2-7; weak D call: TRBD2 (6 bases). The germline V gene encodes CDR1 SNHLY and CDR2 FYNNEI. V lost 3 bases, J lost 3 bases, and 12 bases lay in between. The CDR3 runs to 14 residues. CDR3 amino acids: CASSEEGPYYEQYF. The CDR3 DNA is TGTGCCAGCAGTGAGGAGGGCCCCTACTACGAGCAGTACTTC.

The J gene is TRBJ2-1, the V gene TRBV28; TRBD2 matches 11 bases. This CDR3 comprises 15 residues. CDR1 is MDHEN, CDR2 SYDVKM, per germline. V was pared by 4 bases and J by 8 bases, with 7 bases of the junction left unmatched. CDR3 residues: CASSSTSGSYDEQFF. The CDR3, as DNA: TGTGCCAGCAGTTCAACTAGCGGGAGTTACGATGAGCAGTTCTTC.

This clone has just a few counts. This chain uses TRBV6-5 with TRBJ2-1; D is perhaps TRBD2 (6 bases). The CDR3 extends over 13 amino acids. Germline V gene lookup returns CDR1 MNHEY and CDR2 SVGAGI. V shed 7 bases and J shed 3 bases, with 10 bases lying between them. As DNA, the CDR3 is TGTGCCAGCAAAACGGGAGACTACAATGAGCAGTTCTTC. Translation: CASKTGDYNEQFF.

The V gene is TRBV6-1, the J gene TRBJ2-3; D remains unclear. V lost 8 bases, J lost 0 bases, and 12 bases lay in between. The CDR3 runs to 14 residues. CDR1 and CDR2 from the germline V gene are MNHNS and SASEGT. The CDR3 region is CASGRVTSTDTQYF. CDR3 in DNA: TGTGCCAGCGGTCGGGTCACGAGCACAGATACGCAGTATTTT.

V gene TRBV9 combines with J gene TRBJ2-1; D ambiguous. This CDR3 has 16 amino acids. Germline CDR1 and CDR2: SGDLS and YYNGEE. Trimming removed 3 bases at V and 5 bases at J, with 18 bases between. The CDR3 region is CASSAPPGSPDNEQFF. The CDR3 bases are TGTGCCAGCAGCGCCCCTCCCGGGTCCCCCGACAATGAGCAGTTCTTC.

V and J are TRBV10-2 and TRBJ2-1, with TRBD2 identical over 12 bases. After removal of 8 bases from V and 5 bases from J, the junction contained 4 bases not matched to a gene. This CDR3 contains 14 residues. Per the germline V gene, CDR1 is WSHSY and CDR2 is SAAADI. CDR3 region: CASQGLAGDNEQFF. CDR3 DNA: TGCGCCAGCCAGGGACTAGCGGGCGACAATGAGCAGTTCTTC.

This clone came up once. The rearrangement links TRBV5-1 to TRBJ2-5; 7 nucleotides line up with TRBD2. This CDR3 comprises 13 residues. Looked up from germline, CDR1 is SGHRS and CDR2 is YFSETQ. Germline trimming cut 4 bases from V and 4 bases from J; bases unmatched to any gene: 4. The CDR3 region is CASSRDYRETQYF. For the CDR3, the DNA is TGCGCCAGCAGCAGGGACTACCGAGAGACCCAGTACTTC. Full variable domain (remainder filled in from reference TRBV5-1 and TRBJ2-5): KAGVTQTPRYLIKTRGQQVTLSCSPISGHRSVSWYQQTPGQGLQFLFEYFSETQRNKGNFPGRFSGRQFSNSRSEMNVSTLELGDSALYLCASSRDYRETQYFGPGTRLLVL.

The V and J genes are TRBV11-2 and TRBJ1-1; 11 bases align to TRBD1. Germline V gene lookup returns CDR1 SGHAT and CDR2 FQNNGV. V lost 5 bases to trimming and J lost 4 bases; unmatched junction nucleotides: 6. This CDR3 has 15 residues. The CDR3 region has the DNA TGTGCCAGCAGCCCAACCGGGACAGGGGGCACTGAAGCTTTCTTT. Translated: CASSPTGTGGTEAFF.

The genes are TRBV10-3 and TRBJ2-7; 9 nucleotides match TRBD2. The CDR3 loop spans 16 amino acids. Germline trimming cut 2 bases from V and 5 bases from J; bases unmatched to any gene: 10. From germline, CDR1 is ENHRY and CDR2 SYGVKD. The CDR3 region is CAISEPGASGTNEQYF. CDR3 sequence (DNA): TGTGCCATCAGTGAGCCCGGAGCTAGCGGGACCAACGAGCAGTACTTC.

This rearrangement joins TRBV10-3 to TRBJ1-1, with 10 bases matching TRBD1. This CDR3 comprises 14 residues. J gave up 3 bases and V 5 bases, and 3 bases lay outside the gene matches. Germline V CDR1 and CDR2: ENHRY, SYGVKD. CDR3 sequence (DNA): TGTGCCATCAGTCCGACAGGGGGCGACACTGAAGCTTTCTTT. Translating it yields CAISPTGGDTEAFF.

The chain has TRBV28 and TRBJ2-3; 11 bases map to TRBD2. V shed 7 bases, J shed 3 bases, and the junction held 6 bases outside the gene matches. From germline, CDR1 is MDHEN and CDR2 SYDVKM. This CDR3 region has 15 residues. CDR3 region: CASNLAGGPTDTQYF. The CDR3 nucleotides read TGTGCCAGCAACTTAGCGGGAGGGCCGACAGATACGCAGTATTTT.

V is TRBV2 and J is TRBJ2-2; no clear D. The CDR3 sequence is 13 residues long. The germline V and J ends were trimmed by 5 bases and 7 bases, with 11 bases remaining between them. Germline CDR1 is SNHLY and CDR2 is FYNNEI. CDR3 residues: CASSKLRSGELFF. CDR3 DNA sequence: TGTGCCAGCAGTAAGCTTCGGAGCGGGGAGCTGTTTTTT. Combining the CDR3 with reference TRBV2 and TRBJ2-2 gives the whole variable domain EPEVTQTPSHQVTQMGQEVILRCVPISNHLYFYWYRQILGQKVEFLVSFYNNEISEKSEIFDDQFSVERPDGSNFTLKIRSTKLEDSAMYFCASSKLRSGELFFGEGSRLTVL.